A single sample is the source of the 5 T cell receptor beta chains below, sequenced in a study of blood T cells in healthy people across ages. It was with a sample-barcoded 5' primer and a J-beta primer mix that a second PCR of roughly 7 to 12 cycles was run. TCRdb redid the calling of the 5' RACE reads with MiXCR, one entry per CDR3 protein. Counted here are approximately 350,000 distinct CDR3 sequences, approximately 51% occurring once; the ten biggest clones make up roughly 51%. Sequenced input: blood. These receptors were collected from a man aged 60-69 years in good health.

In DNA form, the CDR3 reads TGTGCCAGCACCGACAGGGGAGAAGCTTTCTTT. This sequence encodes CASTDRGEAFF. The chain joins TRBV13 to TRBJ1-1; TRBD1 matches at 8 bases. The CDR3 is made up of 11 amino acids. V shed 7 bases and J 8 bases; nucleotides not matched to a gene: 3. The germline V gene encodes CDR1 PRHDT and CDR2 FYEKMQ (reference sequence).

This chain uses TRBV20-1 with TRBJ2-5, with TRBD1 matching 8 bases. The V and J ends lost 5 bases and 11 bases, in that order; junction bases with no gene match: 10. This CDR3 comprises 12 residues. In germline, CDR1 is DFQATT, CDR2 SNEGSKA (reference sequence). The CDR3 sequence is CSAPGTGREQYF. The CDR3 DNA reads TGCAGTGCTCCCGGGACAGGAAGGGAGCAGTACTTC.

This clonotype was seen a single time. This rearrangement joins TRBV20-1 to TRBJ2-1; 16 bases are a match to TRBD2. With 5 bases clipped from V and 12 bases from J, the junction kept 7 bases outside the gene matches. Germline CDR1 reads DFQATT; CDR2 reads SNEGSKA (reference sequence). This CDR3 region has 14 residues. CDR3 region: CSAPPGLAGGPQFF. The CDR3 DNA is TGCAGTGCTCCACCGGGACTAGCGGGAGGGCCGCAGTTCTTC.

This chain's CDR3 is CSARQVIRNEQFF. The DNA of the CDR3 is TGCAGTGCTAGACAGGTAATTCGGAATGAGCAGTTCTTC. This chain joins TRBV20-1 and TRBJ2-1, with D hard to call. The germline CDR1 and CDR2 sequences are DFQATT and SNEGSKA (reference sequence). The V and J ends lost 2 bases and 7 bases respectively, with 12 bases between them. The CDR3 covers 13 residues.

This clonotype appeared many times. The rearrangement links TRBV7-2 to TRBJ2-3; D gene uncertain. CDR1 and CDR2 (germline): SGHTA, FQGNSA. The CDR3 loop spans 13 amino acids. V lost 0 bases and J lost 2, with 3 bases in between. The CDR3 DNA is TGTGCCAGCAGCTTAGCATCCACAGATACGCAGTATTTT. Its translation is CASSLASTDTQYF.